Here is one T cell receptor (beta chain) with its context. Its antigen remains unknown. Method: immunoSEQ multiplex PCR; TCRdb's copy keeps in-frame clones and lacks some. The table records approximately 100,000 clones, roughly 84% of them present only once. The donors were part of the 120-subject validation cohort, which stood apart from the 666-subject first cohort. The CDR3 is made up of 16 amino acids. CDR1 MNHEY and CDR2 SMNVEV come from the germline V gene (reference sequence). Deletions cut 2 bases from V and 0 bases from J, with 11 bases between. This sample is drawn from a study of cytomegalovirus exposure and HLA in healthy donors. Study-wide results and limits: Most sequenced TCRs were rare (though some public TCRs occurred in many donors). TCR clusters originating in the first cohort tended to co-occur in the 120 validation repertoires, according to a later analysis. The study labeled around 160 TCR beta chains cytomegalovirus-associated.

This clonotype originated in a man aged 18-30 years in good health and CMV-seropositive. The chain has TRBV27 and TRBJ1-5; TRBD1 might be the D (6 bases). The sample consisted of PBMCs. CDR3 DNA sequence: TGTGCCAGCAGTTTAGAGTCAGGGGATAGCAATCAGCCCCAGCATTTT. This gives the protein CASSLESGDSNQPQHF.